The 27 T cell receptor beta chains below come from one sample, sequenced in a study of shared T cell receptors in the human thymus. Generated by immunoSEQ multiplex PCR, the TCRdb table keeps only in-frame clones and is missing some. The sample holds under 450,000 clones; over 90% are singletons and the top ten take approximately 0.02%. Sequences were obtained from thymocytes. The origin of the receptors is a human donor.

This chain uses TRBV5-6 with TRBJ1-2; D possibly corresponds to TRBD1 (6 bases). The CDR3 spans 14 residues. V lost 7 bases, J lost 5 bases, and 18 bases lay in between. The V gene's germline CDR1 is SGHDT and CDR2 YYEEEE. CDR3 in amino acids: CASGGQGRRYGYTF. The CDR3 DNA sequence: TGTGCCAGCGGGGGCCAGGGGCGGAGGTATGGCTACACCTTC.

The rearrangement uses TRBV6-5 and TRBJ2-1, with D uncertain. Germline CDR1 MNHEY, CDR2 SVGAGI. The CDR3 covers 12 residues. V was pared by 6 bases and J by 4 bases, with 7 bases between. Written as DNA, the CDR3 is TGTGCCAGCAGGGCGGATTACAATGAGCAGTTCTTC. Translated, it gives CASRADYNEQFF.

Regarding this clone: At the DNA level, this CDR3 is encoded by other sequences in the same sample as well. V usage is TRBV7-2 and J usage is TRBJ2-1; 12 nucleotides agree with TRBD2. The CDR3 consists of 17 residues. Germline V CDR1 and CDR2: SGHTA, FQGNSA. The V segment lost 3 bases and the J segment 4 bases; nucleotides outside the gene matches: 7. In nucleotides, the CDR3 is TGTGCCAGCAGCTTCGTGCTAGCGGGAGGGTTTTACAATGAGCAGTTCTTC. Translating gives CASSFVLAGGFYNEQFF.

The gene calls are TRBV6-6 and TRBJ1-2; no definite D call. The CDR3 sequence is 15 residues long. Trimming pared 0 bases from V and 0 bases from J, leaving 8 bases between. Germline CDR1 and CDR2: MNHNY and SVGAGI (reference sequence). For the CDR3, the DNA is TGTGCCAGCAGTTACTCGAGGGCGGCTAACTATGGCTACACCTTC. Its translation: CASSYSRAANYGYTF.

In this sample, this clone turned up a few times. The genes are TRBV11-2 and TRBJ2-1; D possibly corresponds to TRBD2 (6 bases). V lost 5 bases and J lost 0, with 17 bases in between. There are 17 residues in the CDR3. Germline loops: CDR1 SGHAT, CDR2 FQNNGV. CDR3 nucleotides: TGTGCCAGCAGCCGCCGCGGAGGGACCAGCTCCTACAATGAGCAGTTCTTC. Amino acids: CASSRRGGTSSYNEQFF.

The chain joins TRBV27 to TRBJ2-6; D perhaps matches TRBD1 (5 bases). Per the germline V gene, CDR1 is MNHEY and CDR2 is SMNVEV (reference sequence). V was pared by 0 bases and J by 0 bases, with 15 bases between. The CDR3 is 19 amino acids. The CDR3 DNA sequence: TGTGCCAGCAGTTTATCGGTGAGACAGTTTGACTCTGGGGCCAACGTCCTGACTTTC. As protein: CASSLSVRQFDSGANVLTF. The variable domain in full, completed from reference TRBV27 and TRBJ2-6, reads EAQVTQNPRYLITVTGKKLTVTCSQNMNHEYMSWYRQDPGLGLRQIYYSMNVEVTDKGDVPEGYKVSRKEKRNFPLILESPSPNQTSLYFCASSLSVRQFDSGANVLTFGAGSRLTVL.

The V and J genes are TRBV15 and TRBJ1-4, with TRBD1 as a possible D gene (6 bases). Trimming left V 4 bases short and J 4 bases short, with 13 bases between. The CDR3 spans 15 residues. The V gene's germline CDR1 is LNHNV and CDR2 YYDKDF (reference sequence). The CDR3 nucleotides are TGTGCCACCAGCATGGGGGCAGCCCATAATGAAAAACTGTTTTTT. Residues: CATSMGAAHNEKLFF.

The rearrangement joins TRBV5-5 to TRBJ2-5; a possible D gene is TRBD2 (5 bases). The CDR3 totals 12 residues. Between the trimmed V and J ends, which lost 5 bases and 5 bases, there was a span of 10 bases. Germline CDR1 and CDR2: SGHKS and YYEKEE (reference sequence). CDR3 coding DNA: TGTGCCAGCAGAGGTCGAGGGGAGACCCAGTACTTC. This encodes CASRGRGETQYF.

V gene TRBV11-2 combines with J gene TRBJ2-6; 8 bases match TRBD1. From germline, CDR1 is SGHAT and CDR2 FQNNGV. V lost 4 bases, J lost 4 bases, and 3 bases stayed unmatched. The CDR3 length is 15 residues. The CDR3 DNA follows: TGTGCCAGCAGCTGGACAGGGACCGGGGCCAACGTCCTGACTTTC. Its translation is CASSWTGTGANVLTF.

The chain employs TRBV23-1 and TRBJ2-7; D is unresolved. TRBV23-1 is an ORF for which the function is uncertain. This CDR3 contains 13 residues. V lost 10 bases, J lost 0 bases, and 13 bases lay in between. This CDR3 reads CAIIGSNSYEQYF. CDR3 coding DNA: TGCGCCATTATTGGGTCCAACTCCTACGAGCAGTACTTC.

This chain's CDR3 is CASSQDTTYEQYF. CDR3 in DNA: TGTGCCAGCAGCCAAGACACCACCTACGAGCAGTACTTC. The chain links TRBV4-2 to TRBJ2-7; D not resolved. CDR1 and CDR2 (germline): LGHNA, YNFKEQ. V lost 0 bases, J lost 2 bases, and 5 bases lay in between. The CDR3 is 13 amino acids.

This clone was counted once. The CDR3 DNA sequence: TGTGCCAGCAGCGTAGGACTGAACACCGGGGAGCTGTTTTTT. It yields the protein CASSVGLNTGELFF. This rearrangement joins TRBV9 to TRBJ2-2, with D uncertain. The CDR3 totals 14 residues. Germline loops: CDR1 SGDLS, CDR2 YYNGEE. V was shortened by 0 bases and J by 1 base, with 4 bases between the two germline ends.

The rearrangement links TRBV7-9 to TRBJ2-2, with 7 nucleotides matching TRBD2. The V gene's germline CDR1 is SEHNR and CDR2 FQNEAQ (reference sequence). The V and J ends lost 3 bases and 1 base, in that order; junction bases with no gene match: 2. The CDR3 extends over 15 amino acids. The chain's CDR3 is CASSFSGMNTGELFF. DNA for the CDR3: TGTGCCAGCAGCTTCAGCGGGATGAACACCGGGGAGCTGTTTTTT.

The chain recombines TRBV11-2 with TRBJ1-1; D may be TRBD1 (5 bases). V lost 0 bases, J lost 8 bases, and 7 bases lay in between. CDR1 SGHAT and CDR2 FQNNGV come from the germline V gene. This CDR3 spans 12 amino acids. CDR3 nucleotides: TGTGCCAGCAGCTTAGATCGGGGGGAAGCTTTCTTT. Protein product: CASSLDRGEAFF.

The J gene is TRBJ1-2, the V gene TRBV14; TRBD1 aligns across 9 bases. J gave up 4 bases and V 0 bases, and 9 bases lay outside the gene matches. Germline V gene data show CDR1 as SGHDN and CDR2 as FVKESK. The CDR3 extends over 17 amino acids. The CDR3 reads CASSQETGGGRVYGYTF. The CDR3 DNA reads TGTGCCAGCAGCCAAGAAACAGGGGGCGGCAGAGTCTATGGCTACACCTTC.

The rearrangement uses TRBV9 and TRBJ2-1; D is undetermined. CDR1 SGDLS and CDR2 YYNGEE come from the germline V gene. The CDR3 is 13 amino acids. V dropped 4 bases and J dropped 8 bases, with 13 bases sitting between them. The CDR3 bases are TGTGCCAGCAGCCCGGGCGGCCGGGATGAGCAGTTCTTC. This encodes CASSPGGRDEQFF.

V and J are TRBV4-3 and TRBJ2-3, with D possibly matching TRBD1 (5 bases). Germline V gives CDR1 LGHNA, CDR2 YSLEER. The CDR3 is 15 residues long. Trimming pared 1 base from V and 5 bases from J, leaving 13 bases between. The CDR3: CASSQVQGAEDTQYF. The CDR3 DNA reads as TGCGCCAGCAGCCAAGTTCAAGGGGCGGAAGATACGCAGTATTTT.

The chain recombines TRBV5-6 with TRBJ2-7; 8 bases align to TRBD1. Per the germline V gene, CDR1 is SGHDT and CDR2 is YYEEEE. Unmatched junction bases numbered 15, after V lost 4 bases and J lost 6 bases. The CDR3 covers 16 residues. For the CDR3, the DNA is TGTGCCAGCAGCCGAATTGGCGCAGGACAGGGCCTCGAGCAGTACTTC. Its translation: CASSRIGAGQGLEQYF.

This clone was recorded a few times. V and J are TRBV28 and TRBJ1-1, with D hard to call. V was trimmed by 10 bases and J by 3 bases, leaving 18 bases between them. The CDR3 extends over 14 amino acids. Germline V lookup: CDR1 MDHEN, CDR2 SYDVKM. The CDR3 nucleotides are TGTGCCACCACCAAAGCACGGGGAGACACTGAAGCTTTCTTT. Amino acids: CATTKARGDTEAFF.

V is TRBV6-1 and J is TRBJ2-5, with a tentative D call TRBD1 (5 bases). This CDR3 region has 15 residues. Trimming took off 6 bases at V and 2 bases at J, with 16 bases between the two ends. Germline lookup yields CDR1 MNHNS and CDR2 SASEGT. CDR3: CASSPRPSGQETQYF. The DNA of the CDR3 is TGTGCCAGCAGCCCTCGCCCTTCAGGGCAAGAGACCCAGTACTTC.

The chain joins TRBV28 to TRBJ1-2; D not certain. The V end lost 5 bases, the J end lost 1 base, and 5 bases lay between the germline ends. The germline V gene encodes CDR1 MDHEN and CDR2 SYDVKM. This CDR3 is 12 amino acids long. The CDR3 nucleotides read TGTGCCAGCAGTCGCAGTAACTATGGCTACACCTTC. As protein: CASSRSNYGYTF.

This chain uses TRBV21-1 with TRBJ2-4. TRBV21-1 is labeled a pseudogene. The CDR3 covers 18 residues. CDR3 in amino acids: CASSKARVRPSRFDIQYF. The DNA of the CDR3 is TGTGCCAGCAGCAAAGCCAGAGTAAGGCCGTCTCGATTCGACATTCAGTACTTC.

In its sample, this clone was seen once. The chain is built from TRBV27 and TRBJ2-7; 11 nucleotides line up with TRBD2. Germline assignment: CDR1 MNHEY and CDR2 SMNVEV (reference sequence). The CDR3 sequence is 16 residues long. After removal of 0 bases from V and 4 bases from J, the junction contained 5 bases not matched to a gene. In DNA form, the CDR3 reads TGTGCCAGCAGTTTATCGGCTAGCGGGAGGAAGTACGAGCAGTACTTC. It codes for CASSLSASGRKYEQYF.

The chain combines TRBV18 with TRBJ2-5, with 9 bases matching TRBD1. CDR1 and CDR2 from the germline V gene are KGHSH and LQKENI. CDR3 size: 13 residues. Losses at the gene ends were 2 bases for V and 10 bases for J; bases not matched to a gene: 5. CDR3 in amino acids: CASSPYRGPIQYF. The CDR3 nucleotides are TGTGCCAGCTCACCATACAGGGGGCCCATCCAGTACTTC. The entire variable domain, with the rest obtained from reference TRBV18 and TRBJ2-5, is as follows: NAGVMQNPRHLVRRRGQEARLRCSPMKGHSHVYWYRQLPEEGLKFMVYLQKENIIDESGMPKERFSAEFPKEGPSILRIQQVVRGDSAAYFCASSPYRGPIQYFGPGTRLLVL.

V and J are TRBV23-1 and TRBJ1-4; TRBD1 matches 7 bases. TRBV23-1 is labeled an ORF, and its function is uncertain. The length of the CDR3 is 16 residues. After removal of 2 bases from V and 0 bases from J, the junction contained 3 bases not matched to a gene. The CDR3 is CASSQRTGTTNEKLFF. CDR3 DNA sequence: TGCGCCAGCAGTCAAAGGACAGGCACAACTAATGAAAAACTGTTTTTT.

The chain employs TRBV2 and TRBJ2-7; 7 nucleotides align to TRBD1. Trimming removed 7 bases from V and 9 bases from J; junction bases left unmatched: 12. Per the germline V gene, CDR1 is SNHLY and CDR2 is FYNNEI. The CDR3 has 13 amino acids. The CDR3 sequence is CASTGRGLGRQYF. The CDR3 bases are TGTGCCAGCACAGGCAGGGGGTTAGGTAGGCAGTACTTC.

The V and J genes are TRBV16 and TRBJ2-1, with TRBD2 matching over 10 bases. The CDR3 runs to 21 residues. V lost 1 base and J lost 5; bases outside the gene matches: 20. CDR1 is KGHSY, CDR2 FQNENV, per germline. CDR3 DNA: TGTGCCAGCAGCCAATTCCATAGACTAAGCGGGAGGGCCCTGGAGCACAATGAGCAGTTCTTC. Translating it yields CASSQFHRLSGRALEHNEQFF.